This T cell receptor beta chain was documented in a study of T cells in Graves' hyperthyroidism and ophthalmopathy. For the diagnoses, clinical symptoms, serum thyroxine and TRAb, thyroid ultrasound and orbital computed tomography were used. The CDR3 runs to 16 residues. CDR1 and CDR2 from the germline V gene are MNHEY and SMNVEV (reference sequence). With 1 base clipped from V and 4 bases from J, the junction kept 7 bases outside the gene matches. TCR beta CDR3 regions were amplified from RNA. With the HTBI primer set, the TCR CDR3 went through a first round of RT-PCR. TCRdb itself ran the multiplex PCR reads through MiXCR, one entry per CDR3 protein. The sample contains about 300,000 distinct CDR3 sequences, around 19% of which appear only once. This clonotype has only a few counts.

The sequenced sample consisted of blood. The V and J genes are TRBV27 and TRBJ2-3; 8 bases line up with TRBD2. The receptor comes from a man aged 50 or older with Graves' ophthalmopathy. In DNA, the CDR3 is TGTGCCAGCAGTTTATTATCGGGAGGGCCCCCAGATACGCAGTATTTT. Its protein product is CASSLLSGGPPDTQYF.